The text below deals with one T cell receptor (beta chain). This sample was taken from a study of glioma-infiltrating T cells after dendritic cell vaccination. Sequencing used immunoSEQ multiplex PCR; TCRdb keeps in-frame clones, though not all of them. The sample includes 75,000 to 100,000 clones, 79% seen only once; the top ten take 6%. The CDR3 is made up of 13 amino acids. Germline CDR1 and CDR2: MNHEY and SVGAGI. V lost 0 bases, J lost 6 bases, and 8 bases lay in between. The sequences come from blood, collected before dendritic cell vaccination. The TCR was taken from a human donor with glioblastoma. V is TRBV6-5 and J is TRBJ1-2, with D possibly TRBD1 on 5 matching bases. CDR3 in amino acids: CASSYSRGDGYTF. The CDR3 bases are TGTGCCAGCAGTTACTCGCGGGGGGATGGCTACACCTTC.